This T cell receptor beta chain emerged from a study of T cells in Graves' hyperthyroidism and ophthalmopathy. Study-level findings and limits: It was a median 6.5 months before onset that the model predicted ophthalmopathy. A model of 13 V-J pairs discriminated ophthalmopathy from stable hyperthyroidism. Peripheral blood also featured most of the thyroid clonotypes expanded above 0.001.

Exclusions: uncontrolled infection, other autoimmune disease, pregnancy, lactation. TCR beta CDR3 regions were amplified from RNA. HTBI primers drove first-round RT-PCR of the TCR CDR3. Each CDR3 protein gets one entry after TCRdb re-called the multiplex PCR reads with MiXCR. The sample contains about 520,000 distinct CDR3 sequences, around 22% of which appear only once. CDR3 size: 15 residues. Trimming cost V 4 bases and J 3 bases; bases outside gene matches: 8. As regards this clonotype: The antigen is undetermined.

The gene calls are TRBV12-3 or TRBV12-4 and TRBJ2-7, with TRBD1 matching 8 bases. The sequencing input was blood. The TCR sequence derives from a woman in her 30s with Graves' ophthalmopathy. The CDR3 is CASSSNTGGYYEQYF. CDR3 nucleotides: TGTGCCAGCAGTTCCAATACAGGGGGGTACTACGAGCAGTACTTC.